This T cell receptor beta chain appears in the sequencing data of a study of T cells in Graves' hyperthyroidism and ophthalmopathy. This CDR3 spans 17 amino acids. V shed 8 bases and J 0 bases; nucleotides not matched to a gene: 8. The germline gives CDR1 MNHNS, CDR2 SASEGT. Patients with ophthalmopathy all had a Clinical Activity Score of at least 3, a NOSPECS grade of at least 4 and duration under 3 months. It was RNA transcripts that yielded the amplified TCR beta CDR3 regions. HTBI primers were used for first-round RT-PCR of the TCR CDR3. Using its own MiXCR run on the multiplex PCR reads, TCRdb lists one record per CDR3 protein. The table has fewer than 500,000 distinct CDR3 sequences, roughly 14% seen once. Whole-study results and caveats: The model predicted ophthalmopathy a median roughly 6.5 months before onset.

This clonotype was detected many times. Antigen: not known. Sequenced sample: blood. This sequence originates from a man aged 18 to 29 with Graves' ophthalmopathy. The gene calls are TRBV6-1 and TRBJ2-7, with 15 bases that match TRBD2. CDR3 in amino acids: CASHRGLAGGISYEQYF. The CDR3 nucleotides read TGTGCCAGCCACAGGGGACTAGCGGGGGGCATCTCCTACGAGCAGTACTTC.